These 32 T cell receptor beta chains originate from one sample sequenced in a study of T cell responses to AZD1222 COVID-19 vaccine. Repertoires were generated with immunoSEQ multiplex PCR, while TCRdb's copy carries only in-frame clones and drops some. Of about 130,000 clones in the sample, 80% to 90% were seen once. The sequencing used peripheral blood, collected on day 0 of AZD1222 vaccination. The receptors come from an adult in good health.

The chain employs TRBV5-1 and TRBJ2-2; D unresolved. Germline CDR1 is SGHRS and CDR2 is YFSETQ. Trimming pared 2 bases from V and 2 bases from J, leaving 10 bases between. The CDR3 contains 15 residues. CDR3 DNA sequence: TGCGCCAGCAGCTTAGGAACTTCTAACACCGGGGAGCTGTTTTTT. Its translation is CASSLGTSNTGELFF.

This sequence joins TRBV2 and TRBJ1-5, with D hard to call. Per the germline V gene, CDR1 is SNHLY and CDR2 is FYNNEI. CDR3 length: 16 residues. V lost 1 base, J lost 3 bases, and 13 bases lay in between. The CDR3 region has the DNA TGTGCCAGCAGTGAAGAGGCCCAGGCTCTCAATCAGCCCCAGCATTTT. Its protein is CASSEEAQALNQPQHF.

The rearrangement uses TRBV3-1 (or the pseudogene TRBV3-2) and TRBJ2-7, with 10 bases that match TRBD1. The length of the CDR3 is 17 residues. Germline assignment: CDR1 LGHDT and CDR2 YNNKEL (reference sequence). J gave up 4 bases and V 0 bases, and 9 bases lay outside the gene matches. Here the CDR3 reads CASSQDMPGQGMYEQYF. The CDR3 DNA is TGTGCCAGCAGCCAAGATATGCCGGGACAGGGGATGTACGAGCAGTACTTC.

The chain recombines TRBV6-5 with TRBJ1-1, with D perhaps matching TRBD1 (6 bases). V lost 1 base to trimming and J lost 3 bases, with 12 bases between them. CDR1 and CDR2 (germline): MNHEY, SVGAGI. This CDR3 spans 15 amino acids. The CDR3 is CASSYLMGADTEAFF. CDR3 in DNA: TGTGCCAGCAGTTACTTGATGGGGGCGGACACTGAAGCTTTCTTT.

In DNA, the CDR3 is TGTGCCAGCAGTTTATCTGGTACGTGGTGGGACACTGAAGCTTTCTTT. Translating it yields CASSLSGTWWDTEAFF. The rearrangement joins TRBV27 to TRBJ1-1; D is unresolved. V was shortened by 0 bases and J by 3 bases, with 14 bases between the two germline ends. This CDR3 is 16 amino acids long. CDR1 is MNHEY, CDR2 SMNVEV, per germline (reference sequence).

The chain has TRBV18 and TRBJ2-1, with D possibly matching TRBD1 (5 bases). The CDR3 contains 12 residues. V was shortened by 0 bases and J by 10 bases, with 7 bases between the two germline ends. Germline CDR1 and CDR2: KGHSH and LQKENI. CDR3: CASSPPGPEQFF. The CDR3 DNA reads TGTGCCAGCTCACCACCGGGGCCAGAGCAGTTCTTC. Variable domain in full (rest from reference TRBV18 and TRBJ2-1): NAGVMQNPRHLVRRRGQEARLRCSPMKGHSHVYWYRQLPEEGLKFMVYLQKENIIDESGMPKERFSAEFPKEGPSILRIQQVVRGDSAAYFCASSPPGPEQFFGPGTRLTVL.

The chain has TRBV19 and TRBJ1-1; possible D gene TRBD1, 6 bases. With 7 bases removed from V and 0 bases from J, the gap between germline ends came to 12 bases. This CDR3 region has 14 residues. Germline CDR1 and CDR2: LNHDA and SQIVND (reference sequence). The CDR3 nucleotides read TGTGCCAGTACCTCAGGACAGCTGAACACTGAAGCTTTCTTT. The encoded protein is CASTSGQLNTEAFF.

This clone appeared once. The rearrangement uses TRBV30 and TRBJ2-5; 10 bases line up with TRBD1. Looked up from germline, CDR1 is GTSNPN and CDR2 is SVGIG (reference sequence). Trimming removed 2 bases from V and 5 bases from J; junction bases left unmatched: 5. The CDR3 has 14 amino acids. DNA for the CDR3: TGTGCCTGGAGTCCGCCGGGACAGGGGGAGACCCAGTACTTC. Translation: CAWSPPGQGETQYF. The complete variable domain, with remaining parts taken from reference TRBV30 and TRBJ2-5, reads SQTIHQWPATLVQPVGSPLSLECTVEGTSNPNLYWYRQAAGRGLQLLFYSVGIGQISSEVPQNLSASRPQDRQFILSSKKLLLSDSGFYLCAWSPPGQGETQYFGPGTRLLVL.

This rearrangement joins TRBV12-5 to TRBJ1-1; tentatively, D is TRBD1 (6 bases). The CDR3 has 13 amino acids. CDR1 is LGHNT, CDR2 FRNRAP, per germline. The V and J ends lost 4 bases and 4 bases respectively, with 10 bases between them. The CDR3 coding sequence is TGTGCTAGTGGTTCAGGGGTGGGCACTGAAGCTTTCTTT. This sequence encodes CASGSGVGTEAFF.

CDR3 in DNA: TGTGCCAGCTCACCCGGTAGGGACGCTGAAGCTTTCTTT. Its protein product is CASSPGRDAEAFF. The gene calls are TRBV18 and TRBJ1-1; D is perhaps TRBD1 (5 bases). CDR1 and CDR2 from the germline V gene are KGHSH and LQKENI. The CDR3 totals 13 residues. V lost 3 bases to trimming and J lost 6 bases, with 11 bases between them.

The CDR3 loop reads CASSPVVRDTQYF. In nucleotides, the CDR3 is TGTGCCAGCAGTCCTGTTGTCAGGGATACGCAGTATTTT. The chain combines TRBV6-5 with TRBJ2-3; no firm D call. The CDR3 covers 13 residues. The germline V and J ends were trimmed by 5 bases and 6 bases, with 12 bases remaining between them. The germline V gene has CDR1 MNHEY and CDR2 SVGAGI.

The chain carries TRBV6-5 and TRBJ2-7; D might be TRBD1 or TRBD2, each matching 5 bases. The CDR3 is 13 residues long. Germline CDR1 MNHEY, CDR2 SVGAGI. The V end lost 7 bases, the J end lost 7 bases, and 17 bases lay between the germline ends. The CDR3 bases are TGTGCCAGCAAGTTTTCAGGGTGGGGGGAGCAGTACTTC. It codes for CASKFSGWGEQYF.

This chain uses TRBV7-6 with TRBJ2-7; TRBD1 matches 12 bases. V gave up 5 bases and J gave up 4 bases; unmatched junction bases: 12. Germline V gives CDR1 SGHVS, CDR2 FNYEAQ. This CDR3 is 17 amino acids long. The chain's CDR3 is CASSPGTGGLSVYEQYF. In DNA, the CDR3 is TGTGCCAGCAGCCCAGGGACAGGGGGCCTCAGTGTGTACGAGCAGTACTTC.

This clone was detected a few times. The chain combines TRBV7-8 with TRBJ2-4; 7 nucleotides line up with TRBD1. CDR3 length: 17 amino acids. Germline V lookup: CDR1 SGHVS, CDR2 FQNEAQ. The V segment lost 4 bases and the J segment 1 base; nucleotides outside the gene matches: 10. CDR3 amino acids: CASSSPGQDPAKNIQYF. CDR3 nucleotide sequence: TGTGCCAGCAGCTCACCTGGACAGGATCCCGCCAAAAACATTCAGTACTTC.

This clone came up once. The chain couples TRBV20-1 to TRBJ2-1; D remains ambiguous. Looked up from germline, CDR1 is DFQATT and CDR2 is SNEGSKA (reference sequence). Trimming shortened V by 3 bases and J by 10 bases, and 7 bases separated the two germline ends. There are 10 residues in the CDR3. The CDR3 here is CSASSEEQFF. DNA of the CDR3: TGCAGTGCTAGTTCGGAAGAGCAGTTCTTC.

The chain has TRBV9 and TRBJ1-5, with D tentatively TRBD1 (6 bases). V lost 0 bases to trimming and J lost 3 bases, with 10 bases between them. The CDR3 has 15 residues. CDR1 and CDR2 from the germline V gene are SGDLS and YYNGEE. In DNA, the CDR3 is TGTGCCAGCAGCGTAGGGTCAGGGGTCAATCAGCCCCAGCATTTT. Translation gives CASSVGSGVNQPQHF.

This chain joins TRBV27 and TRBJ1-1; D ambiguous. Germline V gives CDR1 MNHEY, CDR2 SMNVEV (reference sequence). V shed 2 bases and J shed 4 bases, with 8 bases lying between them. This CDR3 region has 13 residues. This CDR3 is CASSLGSTTEAFF. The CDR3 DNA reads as TGTGCCAGCAGTTTAGGATCGACCACTGAAGCTTTCTTT.

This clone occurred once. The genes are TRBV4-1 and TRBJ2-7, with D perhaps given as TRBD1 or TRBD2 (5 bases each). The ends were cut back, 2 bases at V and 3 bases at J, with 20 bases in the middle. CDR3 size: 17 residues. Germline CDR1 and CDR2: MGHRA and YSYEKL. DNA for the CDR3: TGCGCCAGCAGCCAATTCATGGGGGTCGTGACTTTCTACGAGCAGTACTTC. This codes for CASSQFMGVVTFYEQYF.

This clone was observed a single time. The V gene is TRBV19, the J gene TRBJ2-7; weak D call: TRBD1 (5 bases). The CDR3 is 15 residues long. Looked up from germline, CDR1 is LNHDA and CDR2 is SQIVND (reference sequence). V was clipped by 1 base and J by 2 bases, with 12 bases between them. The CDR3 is CASSIGTRTTYEQYF. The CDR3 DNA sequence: TGTGCCAGTAGTATAGGGACAAGGACCACCTACGAGCAGTACTTC. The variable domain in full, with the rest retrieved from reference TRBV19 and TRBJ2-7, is DGGITQSPKYLFRKEGQNVTLSCEQNLNHDAMYWYRQDPGQGLRLIYYSQIVNDFQKGDIAEGYSVSREKKESFPLTVTSAQKNPTAFYLCASSIGTRTTYEQYFGPGTRLTVT.

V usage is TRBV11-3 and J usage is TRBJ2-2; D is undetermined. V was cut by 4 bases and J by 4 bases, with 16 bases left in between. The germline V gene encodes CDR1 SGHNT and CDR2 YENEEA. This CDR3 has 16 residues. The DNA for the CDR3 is TGTGCCAGCAGCTCCCTTCCAGGAATCGGCACCGGGGAGCTGTTTTTT. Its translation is CASSSLPGIGTGELFF.

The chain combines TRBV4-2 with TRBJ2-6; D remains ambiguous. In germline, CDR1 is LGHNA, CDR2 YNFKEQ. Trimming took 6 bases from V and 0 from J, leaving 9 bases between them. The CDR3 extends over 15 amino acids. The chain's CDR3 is CASRPMVSGANVLTF. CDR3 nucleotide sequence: TGTGCCAGCAGACCCATGGTCTCTGGGGCCAACGTCCTGACTTTC.

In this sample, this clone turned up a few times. The CDR3 is CASSSGVQGARGYTF. DNA of the CDR3: TGTGCCAGCAGTTCGGGCGTGCAGGGGGCGCGGGGCTACACCTTC. This chain connects TRBV6-5 to TRBJ1-2; the match to TRBD1 covers 8 bases. Germline V gene lookup returns CDR1 MNHEY and CDR2 SVGAGI. The trim removed 4 bases at V and 8 bases at J, leaving 12 bases unmatched. The CDR3 totals 15 residues.

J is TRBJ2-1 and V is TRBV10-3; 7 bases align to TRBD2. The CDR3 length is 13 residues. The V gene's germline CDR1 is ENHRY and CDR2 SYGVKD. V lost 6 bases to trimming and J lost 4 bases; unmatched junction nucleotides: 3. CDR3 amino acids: CAIRAGEYNEQFF. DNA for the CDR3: TGTGCCATCAGGGCGGGAGAGTACAATGAGCAGTTCTTC.

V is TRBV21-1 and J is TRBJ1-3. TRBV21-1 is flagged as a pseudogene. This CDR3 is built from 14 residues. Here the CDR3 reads CASSQVSIGNTIYF. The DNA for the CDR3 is TGTGCCAGCAGCCAAGTCTCAATAGGAAACACCATATATTTT.

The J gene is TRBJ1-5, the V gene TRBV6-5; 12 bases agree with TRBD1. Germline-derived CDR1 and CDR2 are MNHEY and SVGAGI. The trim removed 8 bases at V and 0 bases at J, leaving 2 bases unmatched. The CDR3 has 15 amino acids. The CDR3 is CASGTGGFSNQPQHF. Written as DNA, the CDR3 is TGTGCCAGCGGGACAGGGGGCTTTAGCAATCAGCCCCAGCATTTT.

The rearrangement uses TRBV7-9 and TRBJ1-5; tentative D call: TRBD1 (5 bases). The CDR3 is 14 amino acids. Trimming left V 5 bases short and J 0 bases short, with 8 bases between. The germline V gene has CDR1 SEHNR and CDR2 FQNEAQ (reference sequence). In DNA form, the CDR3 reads TGTGCCAGCAGCCGGGACGGTAGCAATCAGCCCCAGCATTTT. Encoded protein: CASSRDGSNQPQHF.

The CDR3 nucleotides read TGTGCCAGCAGCTGGACGGGGGCGAGGGAAAAACTGTTTTTT. Translation gives CASSWTGAREKLFF. The genes are TRBV5-6 and TRBJ1-4; a weak D match, TRBD1 (6 bases). The CDR3 spans 14 residues. Trimming cost V 3 bases and J 8 bases, with 14 bases left between them. The germline V gene encodes CDR1 SGHDT and CDR2 YYEEEE. Full variable domain (remainder filled in from reference TRBV5-6 and TRBJ1-4): DAGVTQSPTHLIKTRGQQVTLRCSPKSGHDTVSWYQQALGQGPQFIFQYYEEEERQRGNFPDRFSGHQFPNYSSELNVNALLLGDSALYLCASSWTGAREKLFFGSGTQLSVL.

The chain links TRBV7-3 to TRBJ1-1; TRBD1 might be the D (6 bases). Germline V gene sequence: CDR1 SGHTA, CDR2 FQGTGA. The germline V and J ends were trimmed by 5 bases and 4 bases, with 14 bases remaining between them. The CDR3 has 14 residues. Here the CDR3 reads CASSPTTGTTEAFF. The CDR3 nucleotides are TGTGCCAGCAGCCCTACTACAGGGACCACTGAAGCTTTCTTT.

For the CDR3, the DNA is TGTGCCAGCAGTTTCAATGGGCCGGGTTCCTACAAATTTGGCAATCAGCCCCAGCATTTT. Translating it yields CASSFNGPGSYKFGNQPQHF. This rearrangement joins TRBV27 to TRBJ1-5; no reliable D call. This CDR3 has 20 amino acids. Germline CDR1 and CDR2: MNHEY and SMNVEV (reference sequence). Trimming took off 3 bases at V and 2 bases at J, with 26 bases between the two ends.

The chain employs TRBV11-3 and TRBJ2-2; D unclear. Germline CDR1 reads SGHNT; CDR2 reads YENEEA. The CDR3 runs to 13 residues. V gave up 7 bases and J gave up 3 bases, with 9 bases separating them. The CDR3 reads CASTTRYTGELFF. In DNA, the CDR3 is TGTGCCAGCACCACACGGTACACCGGGGAGCTGTTTTTT.

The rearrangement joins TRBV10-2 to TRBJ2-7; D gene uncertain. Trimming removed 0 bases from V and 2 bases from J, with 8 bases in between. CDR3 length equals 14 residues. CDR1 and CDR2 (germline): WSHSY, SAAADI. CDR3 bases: TGCGCCAGCAGTGAGTCTAGGATTCCCTACGAGCAGTACTTC. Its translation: CASSESRIPYEQYF.

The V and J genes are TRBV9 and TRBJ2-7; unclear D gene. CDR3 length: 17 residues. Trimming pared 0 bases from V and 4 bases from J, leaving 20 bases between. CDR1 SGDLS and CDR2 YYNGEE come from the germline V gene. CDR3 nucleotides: TGTGCCAGCAGCGTAGGCCCTGGCGGTAGCTCGAATTACGAGCAGTACTTC. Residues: CASSVGPGGSSNYEQYF.